The clone carrying this T cell receptor beta chain was picked up many times. TCRdb's table, derived via immunoSEQ multiplex PCR, lists solely in-frame clones and lacks some. The table has about 170,000 clones, around 80% seen once. Trimming shortened V by 9 bases and J by 3 bases, and 14 bases separated the two germline ends. The CDR3 is 13 residues long. The germline V gene has CDR1 SNHLY and CDR2 FYNNEI. The source of the sample is a study of blood T cell repertoires in COVID-19. This clonotype was obtained from a woman in her 70s in a cohort exposed to, infected with or recovered from COVID-19 (not recorded which). Specimen: PBMCs or T cells enriched from blood (not recorded which). The V call is TRBV2, the J call TRBJ1-2; the D gene is possibly TRBD1 (5 bases). The CDR3 loop is CARGGGSHYGYTF. In DNA, the CDR3 is TGTGCCAGGGGGGGAGGCAGCCACTATGGCTACACCTTC. The whole variable domain, filled in from reference TRBV2 and TRBJ1-2, reads EPEVTQTPSHQVTQMGQEVILRCVPISNHLYFYWYRQILGQKVEFLVSFYNNEISEKSEIFDDQFSVERPDGSNFTLKIRSTKLEDSAMYFCARGGGSHYGYTFGSGTRLTVV.